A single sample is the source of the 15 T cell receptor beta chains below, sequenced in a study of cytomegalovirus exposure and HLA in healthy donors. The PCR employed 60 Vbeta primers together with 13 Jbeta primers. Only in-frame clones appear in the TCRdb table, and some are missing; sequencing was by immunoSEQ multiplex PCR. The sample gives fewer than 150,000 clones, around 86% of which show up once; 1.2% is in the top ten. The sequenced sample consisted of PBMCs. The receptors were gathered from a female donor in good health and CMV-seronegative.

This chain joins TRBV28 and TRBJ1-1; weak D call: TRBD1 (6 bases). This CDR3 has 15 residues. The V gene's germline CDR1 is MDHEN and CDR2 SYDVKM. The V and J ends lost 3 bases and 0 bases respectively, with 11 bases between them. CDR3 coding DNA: TGTGCCAGCAGTTTTGTGGGACATATGAACACTGAAGCTTTCTTT. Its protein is CASSFVGHMNTEAFF.

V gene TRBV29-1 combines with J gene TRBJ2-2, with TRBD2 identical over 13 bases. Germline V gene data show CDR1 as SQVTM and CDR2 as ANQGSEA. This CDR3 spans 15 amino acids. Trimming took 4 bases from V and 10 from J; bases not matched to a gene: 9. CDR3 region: CSVVGWTSGSEELFF. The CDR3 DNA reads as TGCAGCGTTGTCGGCTGGACTAGCGGGAGTGAGGAGCTGTTTTTT.

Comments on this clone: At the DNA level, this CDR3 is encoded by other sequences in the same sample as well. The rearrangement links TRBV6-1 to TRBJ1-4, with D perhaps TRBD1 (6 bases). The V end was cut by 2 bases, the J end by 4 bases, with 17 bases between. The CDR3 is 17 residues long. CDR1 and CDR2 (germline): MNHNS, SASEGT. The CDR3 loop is CASSESVATGFNEKLFF. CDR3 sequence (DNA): TGTGCCAGCAGTGAAAGCGTGGCGACAGGATTTAATGAAAAACTGTTTTTT.

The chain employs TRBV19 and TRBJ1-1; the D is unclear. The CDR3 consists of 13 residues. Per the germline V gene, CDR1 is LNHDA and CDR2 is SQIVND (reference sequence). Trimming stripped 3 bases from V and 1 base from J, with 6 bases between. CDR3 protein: CASSIEENTEAFF. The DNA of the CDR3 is TGTGCCAGTAGTATCGAGGAGAACACTGAAGCTTTCTTT. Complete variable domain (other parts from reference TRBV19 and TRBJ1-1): DGGITQSPKYLFRKEGQNVTLSCEQNLNHDAMYWYRQDPGQGLRLIYYSQIVNDFQKGDIAEGYSVSREKKESFPLTVTSAQKNPTAFYLCASSIEENTEAFFGQGTRLTVV.

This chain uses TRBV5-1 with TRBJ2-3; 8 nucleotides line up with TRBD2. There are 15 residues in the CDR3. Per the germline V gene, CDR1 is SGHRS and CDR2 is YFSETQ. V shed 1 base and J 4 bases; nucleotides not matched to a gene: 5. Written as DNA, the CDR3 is TGCGCCAGCAGCTTGCAACCGGGAGGGTCAGATACGCAGTATTTT. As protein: CASSLQPGGSDTQYF. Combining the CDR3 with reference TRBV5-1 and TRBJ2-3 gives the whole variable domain KAGVTQTPRYLIKTRGQQVTLSCSPISGHRSVSWYQQTPGQGLQFLFEYFSETQRNKGNFPGRFSGRQFSNSRSEMNVSTLELGDSALYLCASSLQPGGSDTQYFGPGTRLTVL.

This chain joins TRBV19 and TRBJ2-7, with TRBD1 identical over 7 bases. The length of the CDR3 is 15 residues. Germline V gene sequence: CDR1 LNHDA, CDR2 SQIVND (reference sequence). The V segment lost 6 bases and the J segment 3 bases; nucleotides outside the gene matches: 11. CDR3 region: CASSPGGRTNYEQYF. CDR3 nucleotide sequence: TGTGCCAGTAGCCCAGGGGGACGAACTAACTACGAGCAGTACTTC.

The CDR3, as DNA: TGTGCCAGCAGCTTCAGGGGATCCACAGATACGCAGTATTTT. Translated: CASSFRGSTDTQYF. This chain connects TRBV5-4 to TRBJ2-3, with D possibly TRBD1 on 6 matching bases. V was pared by 2 bases and J by 2 bases, with 9 bases between. Germline CDR1 SGHNT, CDR2 YYREEE (reference sequence). The CDR3 sequence is 14 residues long.

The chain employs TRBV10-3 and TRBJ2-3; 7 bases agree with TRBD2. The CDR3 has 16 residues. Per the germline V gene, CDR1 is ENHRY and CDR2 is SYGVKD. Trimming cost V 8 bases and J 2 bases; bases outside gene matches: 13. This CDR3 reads CAIGSSPTSATDTQYF. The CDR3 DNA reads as TGTGCCATCGGATCGAGCCCCACTAGCGCCACAGATACGCAGTATTTT.

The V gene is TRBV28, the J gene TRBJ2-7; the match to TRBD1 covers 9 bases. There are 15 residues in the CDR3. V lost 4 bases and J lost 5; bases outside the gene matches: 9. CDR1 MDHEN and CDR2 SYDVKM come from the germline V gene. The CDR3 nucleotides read TGTGCCAGCAGTTCTGCCGGGACAGGGAAAGACGAGCAGTACTTC. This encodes CASSSAGTGKDEQYF.

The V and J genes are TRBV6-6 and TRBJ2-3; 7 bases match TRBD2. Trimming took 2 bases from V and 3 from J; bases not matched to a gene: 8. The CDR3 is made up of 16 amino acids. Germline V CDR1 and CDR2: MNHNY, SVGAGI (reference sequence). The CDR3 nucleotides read TGTGCCAGCAGTTACGTAGGGGAGGGTGTGACAGATACGCAGTATTTT. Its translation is CASSYVGEGVTDTQYF.

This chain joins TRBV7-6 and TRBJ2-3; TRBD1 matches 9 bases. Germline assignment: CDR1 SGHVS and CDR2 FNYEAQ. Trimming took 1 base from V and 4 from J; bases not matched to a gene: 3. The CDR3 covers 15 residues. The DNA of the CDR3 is TGTGCCAGCAGCTTAGGCACAGGGGGCTCAGATACGCAGTATTTT. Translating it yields CASSLGTGGSDTQYF.

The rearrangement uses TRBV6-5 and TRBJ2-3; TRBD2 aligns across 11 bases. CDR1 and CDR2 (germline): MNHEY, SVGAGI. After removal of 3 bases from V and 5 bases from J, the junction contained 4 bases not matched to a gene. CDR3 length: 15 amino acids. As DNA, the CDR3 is TGTGCCAGCAGTTATATAGCGGGAGGGGTAGATACGCAGTATTTT. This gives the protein CASSYIAGGVDTQYF.

CDR3 protein: CASSSTGAPGNTIYF. CDR3 bases: TGTGCCAGCAGCTCGACAGGGGCTCCCGGAAACACCATATATTTT. The genes are TRBV7-6 and TRBJ1-3; 8 bases map to TRBD1. Germline values: CDR1 SGHVS, CDR2 FNYEAQ. The CDR3 spans 15 residues. V shed 4 bases and J 4 bases; nucleotides not matched to a gene: 6.

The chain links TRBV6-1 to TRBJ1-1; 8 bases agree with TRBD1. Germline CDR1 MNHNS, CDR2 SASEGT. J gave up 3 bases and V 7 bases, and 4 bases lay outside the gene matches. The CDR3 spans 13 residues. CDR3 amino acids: CASKDRADTEAFF. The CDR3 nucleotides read TGTGCCAGCAAGGACAGGGCGGACACTGAAGCTTTCTTT.

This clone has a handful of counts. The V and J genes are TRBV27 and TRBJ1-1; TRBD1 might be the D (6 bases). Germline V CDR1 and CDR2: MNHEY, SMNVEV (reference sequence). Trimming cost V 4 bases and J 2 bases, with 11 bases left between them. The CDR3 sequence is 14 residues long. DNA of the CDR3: TGTGCCAGCAGTTCTGGACAGATTAACACTGAAGCTTTCTTT. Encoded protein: CASSSGQINTEAFF.